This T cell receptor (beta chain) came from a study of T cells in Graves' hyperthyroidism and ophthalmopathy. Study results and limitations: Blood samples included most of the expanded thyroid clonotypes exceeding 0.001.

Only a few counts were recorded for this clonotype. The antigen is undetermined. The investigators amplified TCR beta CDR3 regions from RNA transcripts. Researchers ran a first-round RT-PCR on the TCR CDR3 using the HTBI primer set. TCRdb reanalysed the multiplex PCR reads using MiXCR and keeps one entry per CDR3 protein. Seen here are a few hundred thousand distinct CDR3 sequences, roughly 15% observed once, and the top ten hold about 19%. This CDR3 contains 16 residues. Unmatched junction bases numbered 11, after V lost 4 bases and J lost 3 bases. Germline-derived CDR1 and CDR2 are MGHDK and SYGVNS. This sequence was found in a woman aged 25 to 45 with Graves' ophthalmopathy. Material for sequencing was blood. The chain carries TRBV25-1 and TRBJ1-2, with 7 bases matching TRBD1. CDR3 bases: TGTGCCAGCAGTGGCGAGACAGAGGGGGCTTACTATGGCTACACCTTC. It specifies CASSGETEGAYYGYTF.